These 14 T cell receptor beta chains came from one sample sequenced in a study of cytomegalovirus exposure and HLA in healthy donors. Primers: 60 Vbeta forward and 13 Jbeta reverse. Clones were sequenced by immunoSEQ multiplex PCR, and TCRdb holds only the in-frame ones, with some missing. The sample has roughly 62,000 clones; roughly 80% are singletons. Sequenced sample: PBMCs. These receptors originate from a woman aged 40 to 50 in good health and CMV-seropositive.

This clone was observed a single time. The chain couples TRBV25-1 to TRBJ1-4, with D uncertain. Germline V CDR1 and CDR2: MGHDK, SYGVNS. CDR3 length: 14 residues. V lost 1 base and J 5 bases, leaving 8 bases between the germline ends. The CDR3 is CASSESTLNEKLFF. In nucleotides, the CDR3 is TGTGCCAGCAGTGAATCTACCCTAAATGAAAAACTGTTTTTT.

The chain couples TRBV10-3 to TRBJ1-1, with D possibly TRBD1 on 5 matching bases. Deletions cut 2 bases from V and 1 base from J, with 14 bases between. The CDR3 length is 16 residues. From germline, CDR1 is ENHRY and CDR2 SYGVKD. The CDR3 DNA is TGTGCCATCAGTGAGGGACACAACAGCAAGAACACTGAAGCTTTCTTT. Its translation: CAISEGHNSKNTEAFF.

V gene TRBV2 combines with J gene TRBJ2-3; 7 nucleotides agree with TRBD2. V dropped 10 bases and J dropped 5; count of bases not matched to a gene: 9. Looked up from germline, CDR1 is SNHLY and CDR2 is FYNNEI. This CDR3 is built from 13 residues. For the CDR3, the DNA is TGTGCCATTGGGTGGGGGGAGGGAGATACGCAGTATTTT. Encoded protein: CAIGWGEGDTQYF.

The count of this clone is one. The genes are TRBV19 and TRBJ2-1; D ambiguous. CDR1 is LNHDA, CDR2 SQIVND, per germline (reference sequence). Trimming stripped 5 bases from V and 7 bases from J, with 6 bases between. This CDR3 has 11 amino acids. The DNA of the CDR3 is TGTGCCAGTAGTGTGGAGAATGAGCAGTTCTTC. Its translation: CASSVENEQFF.

This chain connects TRBV25-1 to TRBJ2-7, with D tentatively TRBD1 (5 bases). Per germline, CDR1 MGHDK and CDR2 SYGVNS. With 3 bases removed from V and 3 bases from J, the gap between germline ends came to 6 bases. The CDR3 covers 12 residues. The CDR3 DNA reads TGTGCCAGCAGTGAGACAGTCTACGAGCAGTACTTC. Translation: CASSETVYEQYF.

The chain carries TRBV9 and TRBJ1-1; no firm D call. V shed 3 bases and J shed 0 bases, with 9 bases lying between them. The CDR3 consists of 14 residues. Germline V gene lookup returns CDR1 SGDLS and CDR2 YYNGEE. The CDR3 coding sequence is TGTGCCAGCAGCGCCGGACTTTTGAACACTGAAGCTTTCTTT. Amino acid sequence: CASSAGLLNTEAFF. Full variable domain (missing parts from reference TRBV9 and TRBJ1-1): DSGVTQTPKHLITATGQRVTLRCSPRSGDLSVYWYQQSLDQGLQFLIQYYNGEERAKGNILERFSAQQFPDLHSELNLSSLELGDSALYFCASSAGLLNTEAFFGQGTRLTVV.

CDR3 amino acids: CASSYGGGRMNTEAFF. CDR3 nucleotide sequence: TGTGCCAGCAGTTACGGGGGCGGGAGGATGAACACTGAAGCTTTCTTT. The chain combines TRBV6-5 with TRBJ1-1, with D tentatively TRBD1 (6 bases). Per the germline V gene, CDR1 is MNHEY and CDR2 is SVGAGI. This CDR3 spans 16 amino acids. The V end lost 2 bases, the J end lost 0 bases, and 13 bases lay between the germline ends.

The rearrangement links TRBV30 to TRBJ2-3; 10 positions match TRBD2. V shed 3 bases and J 2 bases; nucleotides not matched to a gene: 17. Per the germline V gene, CDR1 is GTSNPN and CDR2 is SVGIG (reference sequence). The CDR3 is 19 residues long. The CDR3 loop reads CAWSPGSSGGVTNTDTQYF. The CDR3 DNA reads as TGTGCCTGGAGCCCGGGATCCAGCGGGGGGGTCACAAACACAGATACGCAGTATTTT. The whole variable domain, filled in from reference TRBV30 and TRBJ2-3, reads SQTIHQWPATLVQPVGSPLSLECTVEGTSNPNLYWYRQAAGRGLQLLFYSVGIGQISSEVPQNLSASRPQDRQFILSSKKLLLSDSGFYLCAWSPGSSGGVTNTDTQYFGPGTRLTVL.

This clone has more than one count but fewer than ten. This chain joins TRBV7-8 and TRBJ2-1; TRBD2 aligns across 7 bases. The germline CDR1 and CDR2 sequences are SGHVS and FQNEAQ. The CDR3 is made up of 16 amino acids. V was pared by 1 base and J by 0 bases, with 3 bases of the junction left unmatched. As DNA, the CDR3 is TGTGCCAGCAGCTTAGGCGGGGGTCCCTCCTACAATGAGCAGTTCTTC. Translated, it gives CASSLGGGPSYNEQFF.

This chain's CDR3 is CASRVDSTRVGEQYF. Written as DNA, the CDR3 is TGTGCCAGCAGGGTGGACAGTACCCGTGTCGGGGAGCAGTACTTC. This chain connects TRBV5-5 to TRBJ2-7, with TRBD1 as a possible D gene (6 bases). V was clipped by 5 bases and J by 7 bases, with 22 bases between them. The CDR3 contains 15 residues. Germline CDR1 SGHKS, CDR2 YYEKEE (reference sequence).

This chain uses TRBV19 with TRBJ2-1; D is ambiguous. The germline gives CDR1 LNHDA, CDR2 SQIVND (reference sequence). Trimming removed 3 bases at V and 7 bases at J, with 7 bases between. This CDR3 comprises 12 residues. CDR3 sequence reads: CASSITLNEQFF. Written as DNA, the CDR3 is TGTGCCAGTAGTATCACACTAAATGAGCAGTTCTTC.

The V gene is TRBV6-5, the J gene TRBJ2-5, with a weak D call TRBD1 (6 bases). The CDR3 totals 16 residues. With 0 bases removed from V and 2 bases from J, the gap between germline ends came to 13 bases. The V gene's germline CDR1 is MNHEY and CDR2 SVGAGI. The CDR3 loop is CASSYSGGSGQETQYF. The CDR3 bases are TGTGCCAGCAGTTACTCAGGGGGATCGGGGCAAGAGACCCAGTACTTC.

The chain combines TRBV5-1 with TRBJ2-7, with TRBD1 matching over 10 bases. This CDR3 is built from 14 residues. Germline lookup yields CDR1 SGHRS and CDR2 YFSETQ. V shed 2 bases, J shed 3 bases, and the junction held 2 bases outside the gene matches. For the CDR3, the DNA is TGCGCCAGCAGCTTCCGGGACAGGGGCTACGAGCAGTACTTC. Its protein is CASSFRDRGYEQYF.

This clone was seen once. The chain employs TRBV6-1 and TRBJ1-1; D perhaps matches TRBD1 (5 bases). The V end lost 4 bases, the J end lost 3 bases, and 12 bases lay between the germline ends. The CDR3 has 14 amino acids. Germline V gives CDR1 MNHNS, CDR2 SASEGT. CDR3 region: CASSVQARDTEAFF. The CDR3 nucleotides are TGTGCCAGCAGTGTACAGGCTAGGGACACTGAAGCTTTCTTT.